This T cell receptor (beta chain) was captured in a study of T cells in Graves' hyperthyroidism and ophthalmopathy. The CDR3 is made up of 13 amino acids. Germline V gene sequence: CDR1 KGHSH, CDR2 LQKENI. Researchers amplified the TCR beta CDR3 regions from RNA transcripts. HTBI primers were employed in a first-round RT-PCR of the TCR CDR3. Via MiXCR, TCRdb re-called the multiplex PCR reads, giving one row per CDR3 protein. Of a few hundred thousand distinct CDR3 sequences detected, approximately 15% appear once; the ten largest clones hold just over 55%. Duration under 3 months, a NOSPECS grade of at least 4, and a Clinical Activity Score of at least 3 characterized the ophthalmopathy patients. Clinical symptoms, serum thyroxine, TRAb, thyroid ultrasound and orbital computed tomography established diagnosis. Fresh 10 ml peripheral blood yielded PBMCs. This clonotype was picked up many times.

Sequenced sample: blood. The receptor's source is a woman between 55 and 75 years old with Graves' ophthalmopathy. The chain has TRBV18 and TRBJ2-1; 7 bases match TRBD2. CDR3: CASSPGLNNEQFF. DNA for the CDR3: TGTGCTAGCAGCCCGGGACTAAACAATGAGCAGTTCTTC.